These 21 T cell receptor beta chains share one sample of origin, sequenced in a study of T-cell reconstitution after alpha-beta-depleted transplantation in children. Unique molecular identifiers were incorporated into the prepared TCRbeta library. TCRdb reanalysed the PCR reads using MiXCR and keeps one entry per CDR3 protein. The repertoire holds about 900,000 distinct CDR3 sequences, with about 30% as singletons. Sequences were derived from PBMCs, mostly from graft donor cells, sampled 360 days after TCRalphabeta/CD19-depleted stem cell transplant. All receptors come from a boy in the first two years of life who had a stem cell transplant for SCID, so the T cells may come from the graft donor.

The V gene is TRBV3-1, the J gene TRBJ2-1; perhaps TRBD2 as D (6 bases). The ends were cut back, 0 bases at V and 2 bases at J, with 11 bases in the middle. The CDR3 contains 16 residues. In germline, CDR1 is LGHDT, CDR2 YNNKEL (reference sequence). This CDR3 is CASSQDVRGTYNEQFF. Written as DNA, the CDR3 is TGTGCCAGCAGCCAAGACGTTCGGGGGACCTACAATGAGCAGTTCTTC.

The CDR3 DNA sequence: TGTGCCAGCTCACGGGGGATGAGCACAGATACGCAGTATTTT. Protein product: CASSRGMSTDTQYF. V and J are TRBV18 and TRBJ2-3; D is possibly TRBD1 or TRBD2 (5 bases each). Germline CDR1 and CDR2: KGHSH and LQKENI. Trimming pared 4 bases from V and 0 bases from J, leaving 8 bases between. The CDR3 sequence is 14 residues long.

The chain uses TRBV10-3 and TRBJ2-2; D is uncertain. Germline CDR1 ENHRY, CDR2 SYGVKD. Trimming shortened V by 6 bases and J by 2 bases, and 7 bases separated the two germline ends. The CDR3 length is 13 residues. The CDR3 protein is CAIRGSNTGELFF. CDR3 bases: TGTGCCATCAGAGGCAGCAACACCGGGGAGCTGTTTTTT.

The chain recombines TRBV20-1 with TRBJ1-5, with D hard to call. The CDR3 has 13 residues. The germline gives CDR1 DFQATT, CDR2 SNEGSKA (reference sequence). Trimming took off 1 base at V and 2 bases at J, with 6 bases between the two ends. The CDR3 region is CSARGPRNQPQHF. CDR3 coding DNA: TGCAGTGCTAGAGGCCCCCGCAATCAGCCCCAGCATTTT.

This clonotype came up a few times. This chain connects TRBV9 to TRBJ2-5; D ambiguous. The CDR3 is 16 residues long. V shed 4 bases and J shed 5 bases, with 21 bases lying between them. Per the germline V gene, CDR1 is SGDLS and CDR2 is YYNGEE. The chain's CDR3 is CASSLTHRRQEETQYF. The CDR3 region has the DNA TGTGCCAGCAGCCTGACACACCGGCGGCAGGAGGAGACCCAGTACTTC.

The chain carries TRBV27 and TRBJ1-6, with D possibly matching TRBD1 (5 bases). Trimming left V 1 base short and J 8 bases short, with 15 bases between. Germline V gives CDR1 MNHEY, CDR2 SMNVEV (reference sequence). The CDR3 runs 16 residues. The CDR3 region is CASSLLSAGRHSPLHF. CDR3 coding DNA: TGTGCCAGCAGTTTATTATCCGCAGGGAGGCATTCACCCCTCCACTTT.

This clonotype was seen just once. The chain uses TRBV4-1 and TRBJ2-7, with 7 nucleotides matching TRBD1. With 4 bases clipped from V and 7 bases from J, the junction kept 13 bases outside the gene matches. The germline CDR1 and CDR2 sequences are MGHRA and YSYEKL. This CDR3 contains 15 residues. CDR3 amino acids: CASSLDGTATLEQYF. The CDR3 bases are TGCGCCAGCAGCCTCGACGGGACAGCTACCTTGGAGCAGTACTTC.

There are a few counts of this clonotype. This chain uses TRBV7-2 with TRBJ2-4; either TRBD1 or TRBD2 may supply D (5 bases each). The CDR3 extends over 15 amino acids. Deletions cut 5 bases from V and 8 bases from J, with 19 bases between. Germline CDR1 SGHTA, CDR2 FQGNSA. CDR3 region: CASSKDSALGDIQYF. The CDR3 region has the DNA TGTGCCAGCAGCAAAGACTCGGCCCTGGGGGACATTCAGTACTTC.

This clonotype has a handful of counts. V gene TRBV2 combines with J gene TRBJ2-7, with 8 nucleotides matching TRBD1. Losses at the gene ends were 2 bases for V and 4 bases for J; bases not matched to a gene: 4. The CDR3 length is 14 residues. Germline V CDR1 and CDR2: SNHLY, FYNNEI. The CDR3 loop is CASSEQGALYEQYF. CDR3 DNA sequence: TGTGCCAGCAGTGAACAGGGGGCTCTGTACGAGCAGTACTTC. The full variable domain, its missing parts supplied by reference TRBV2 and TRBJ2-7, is EPEVTQTPSHQVTQMGQEVILRCVPISNHLYFYWYRQILGQKVEFLVSFYNNEISEKSEIFDDQFSVERPDGSNFTLKIRSTKLEDSAMYFCASSEQGALYEQYFGPGTRLTVT.

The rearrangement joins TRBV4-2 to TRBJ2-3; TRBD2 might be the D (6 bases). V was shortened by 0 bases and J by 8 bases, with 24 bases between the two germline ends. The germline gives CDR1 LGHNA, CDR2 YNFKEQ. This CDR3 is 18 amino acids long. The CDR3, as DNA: TGTGCCAGCAGCCAAGATGGTTCGTGGGACTCAGAAAGGGGTACGCAGTATTTT. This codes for CASSQDGSWDSERGTQYF.

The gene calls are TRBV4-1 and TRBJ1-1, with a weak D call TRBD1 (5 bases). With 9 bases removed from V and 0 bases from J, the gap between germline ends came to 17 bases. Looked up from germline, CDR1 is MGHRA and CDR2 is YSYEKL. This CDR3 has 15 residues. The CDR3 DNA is TGCGCCAGTTTAGCAATTGGGACCCTGAACACTGAAGCTTTCTTT. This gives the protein CASLAIGTLNTEAFF.

The CDR3 region has the DNA TGTGCCAGCACCCCGAGAATGGCGGTGACGAACACTGAAGCTTTCTTT. Amino acid sequence: CASTPRMAVTNTEAFF. The chain couples TRBV6-1 to TRBJ1-1, with unresolved D. Germline values: CDR1 MNHNS, CDR2 SASEGT. V lost 7 bases and J lost 1, with 19 bases in between. This CDR3 comprises 16 residues.

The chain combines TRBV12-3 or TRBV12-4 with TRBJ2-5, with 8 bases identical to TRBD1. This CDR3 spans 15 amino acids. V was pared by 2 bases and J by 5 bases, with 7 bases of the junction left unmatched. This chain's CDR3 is CASSLNRGIKETQYF. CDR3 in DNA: TGTGCCAGCAGTTTAAACAGGGGGATCAAGGAGACCCAGTACTTC.

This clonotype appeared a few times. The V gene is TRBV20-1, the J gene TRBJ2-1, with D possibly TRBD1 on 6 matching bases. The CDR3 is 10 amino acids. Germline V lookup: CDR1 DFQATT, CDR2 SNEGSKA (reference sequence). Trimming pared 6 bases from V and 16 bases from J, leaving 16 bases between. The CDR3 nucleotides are TGCAGTGCCAGATGGGGGCCCCCCTTCTTC. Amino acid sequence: CSARWGPPFF.

The CDR3 DNA sequence: TGCAGTGCTAGAGAGGGACCCGCAGATACGCAGTATTTT. This encodes CSAREGPADTQYF. The chain combines TRBV20-1 with TRBJ2-3; TRBD1 or TRBD2 may be the D gene (5 bases each). Germline V lookup: CDR1 DFQATT, CDR2 SNEGSKA (reference sequence). This CDR3 has 13 amino acids. V was clipped by 0 bases and J by 4 bases, with 8 bases between them.

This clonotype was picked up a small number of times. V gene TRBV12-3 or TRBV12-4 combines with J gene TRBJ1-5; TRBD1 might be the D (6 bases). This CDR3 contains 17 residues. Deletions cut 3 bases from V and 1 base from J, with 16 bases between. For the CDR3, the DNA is TGTGCCAGCAGTTTTGGGGCAGGGGCATGGAGCAATCAGCCCCAGCATTTT. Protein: CASSFGAGAWSNQPQHF.

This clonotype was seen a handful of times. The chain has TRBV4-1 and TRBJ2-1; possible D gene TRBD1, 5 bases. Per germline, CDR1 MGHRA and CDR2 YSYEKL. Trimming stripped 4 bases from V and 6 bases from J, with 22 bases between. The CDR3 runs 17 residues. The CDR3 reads CASSPPPQGQNINEQFF. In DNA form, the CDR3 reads TGCGCCAGCAGCCCCCCCCCGCAGGGCCAAAACATCAATGAGCAGTTCTTC.

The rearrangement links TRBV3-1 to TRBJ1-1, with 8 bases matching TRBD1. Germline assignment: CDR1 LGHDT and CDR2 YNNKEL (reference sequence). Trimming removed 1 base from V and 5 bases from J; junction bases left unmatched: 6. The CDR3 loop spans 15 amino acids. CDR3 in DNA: TGTGCCAGCAGCCAAGCCCGGACAGGGCGGACTGAAGCTTTCTTT. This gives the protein CASSQARTGRTEAFF.

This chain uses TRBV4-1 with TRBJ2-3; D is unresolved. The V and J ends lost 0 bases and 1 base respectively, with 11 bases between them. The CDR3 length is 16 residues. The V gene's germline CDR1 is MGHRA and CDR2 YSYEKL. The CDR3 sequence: CASSQDWVVGTDTQYF. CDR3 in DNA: TGCGCCAGCAGCCAAGATTGGGTAGTCGGCACAGATACGCAGTATTTT.

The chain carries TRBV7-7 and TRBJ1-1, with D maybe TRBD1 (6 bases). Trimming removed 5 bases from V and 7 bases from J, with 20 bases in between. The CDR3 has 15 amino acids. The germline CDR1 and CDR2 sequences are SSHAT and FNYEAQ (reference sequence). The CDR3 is CASSLYGANRDEAFF. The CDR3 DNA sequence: TGTGCCAGCAGCCTCTACGGGGCGAACAGGGATGAAGCTTTCTTT.

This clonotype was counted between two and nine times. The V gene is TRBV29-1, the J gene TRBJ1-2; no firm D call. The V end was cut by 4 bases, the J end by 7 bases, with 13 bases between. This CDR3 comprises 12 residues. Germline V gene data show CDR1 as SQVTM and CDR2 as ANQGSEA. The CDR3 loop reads CSVALGIGGYTF. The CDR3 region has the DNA TGCAGCGTTGCCCTGGGGATTGGTGGCTACACCTTC. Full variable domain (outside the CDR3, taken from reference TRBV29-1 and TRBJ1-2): SAVISQKPSRDICQRGTSLTIQCQVDSQVTMMFWYRQQPGQSLTLIATANQGSEATYESGFVIDKFPISRPNLTFSTLTVSNMSPEDSSIYLCSVALGIGGYTFGSGTRLTVV.